This paragraph reports one T cell receptor (beta chain). The sample originates from a study of shared clonotypes between healthy human individuals. At the level of the study: Serving as donors were a couple of women and three men, whose ages spanned 18 to 49.

Generated by immunoSEQ multiplex PCR, the TCRdb table keeps only in-frame clones and is missing some. Among about 490,000 clones listed, less than 80% were seen once. Specimen: PBMCs. The TCR comes from a middle-aged woman in good health. Some clones in this sample may be carry-over from other donors' samples.

CDR3 sequence reads: CASSQVQRPDYGYTF. CDR3 coding DNA: TGCGCCAGCAGCCAAGTACAACGGCCGGACTATGGCTACACCTTC. The genes are TRBV4-1 and TRBJ1-2, with D uncertain. There are 15 residues in the CDR3. Per germline, CDR1 MGHRA and CDR2 YSYEKL. Trimming cost V 1 base and J 3 bases, with 12 bases left between them.